Reported below is one T cell receptor (beta chain). The CDR3 totals 13 residues. Looked up from germline, CDR1 is LNHDA and CDR2 is SQIVND (reference sequence). The V end lost 1 base, the J end lost 4 bases, and 7 bases lay between the germline ends. This entry belongs to a study of neoadjuvant anti-PD-1 for oral cavity cancer. Some clones are missing from TCRdb's copy, which holds only in-frame ones; the method was immunoSEQ multiplex PCR. The sample shows over 1,300 clones, roughly 55% of them seen only once. The time point was: after neoadjuvant nivolumab, at surgical resection. The chain carries TRBV19 and TRBJ2-5; maybe TRBD2 (5 bases). The source of this sequence is a person aged 40-85 years with oral cavity squamous cell carcinoma. The sample consisted of tumor tissue, taken after nivolumab (anti-PD-1) treatment. This CDR3 is CASSIGGRETQYF. CDR3 in DNA: TGTGCCAGTAGTATAGGAGGGAGAGAGACCCAGTACTTC.